The rows below give T cell receptor beta chains drawn from one sample of a study of blood T cell repertoires in COVID-19. Data came from immunoSEQ multiplex PCR; TCRdb stores just in-frame clones and leaves some out. There are fewer than 55,000 clones in the sample; over 80% occur only once, and roughly 1.4% lies in the top ten. Sequencing input: peripheral blood. The receptors originated from a man aged 50-59 years with acute or convalescent COVID-19. The CDR3 runs from the conserved cysteine through the conserved F or W. A D gene is named only where the DNA matches it firmly. Not every row has a clone size; where given, it reads once, few, many or a size class.

d_call,cdr3_length,v_call,clone_size,j_call,cdr3_nt,cdr3_aa
TRBD2,14,TRBV7-2,.,TRBJ2-7,TGTGCCAGCAGCCCGGGACTAGCGGTTTTTGGGCAGTACTTC,CASSPGLAVFGQYF
.,13,TRBV4-1,few,TRBJ1-6,TGCGCCAGCAGCCAAGAGTCTCATTCACCCCTCCACTTT,CASSQESHSPLHF
.,15,TRBV7-2,.,TRBJ1-1,TGTGCCAGCAGCTTAGCGGGCAGTACTAACACTGAAGCTTTCTTT,CASSLAGSTNTEAFF
TRBD2,16,TRBV2,.,TRBJ2-3,TGTGCCAGCAGTGGAGGACGGCTAGCGGTTACAGATACGCAGTATTTT,CASSGGRLAVTDTQYF
TRBD1,16,TRBV7-9,.,TRBJ1-4,TGTGCCAGCAGCTTATTGAGTCCACAGGGGACTGAAAAACTGTTTTTT,CASSLLSPQGTEKLFF
TRBD1,16,TRBV24-1,.,TRBJ1-5,TGTGCCACCAGTGACCCCTCGGGACAGGGTGTCCAGCCCCAGCATTTT,CATSDPSGQGVQPQHF
.,12,TRBV27,few,TRBJ2-5,TGTGCCAGCAGGCTCGGAGCAGGGCCCCAGTACTTC,CASRLGAGPQYF
TRBD1,14,TRBV10-3,.,TRBJ1-2,TGTGCCATCAGTGAGTCTCAGGGGGCTCAAGGCTACACCTTC,CAISESQGAQGYTF
TRBD1,19,TRBV19,.,TRBJ1-5,TGTGCCAGTAGTTCGACATCCGGGACAGGGCTCTATAGCAATCAGCCCCAGCATTTT,CASSSTSGTGLYSNQPQHF
.,13,TRBV29-1,once,TRBJ1-4,TGCAGCGCCTCTGGAGGTGGTTCTGAAAAACTGTTTTTT,CSASGGGSEKLFF
.,16,TRBV3-1/TRBV3-2,.,TRBJ1-3,TGTGCCAGCAGCCAAGATCGTAGGGGCTCTGGAAACACCATATATTTT,CASSQDRRGSGNTIYF
.,13,TRBV5-1,.,TRBJ1-1,TGCGCCAGCAGCTTGCAGGGGAACACTGAAGCTTTCTTT,CASSLQGNTEAFF
.,14,TRBV5-5,once,TRBJ2-1,TGTGCCAGCAGCTTAGGAGGAGCCTACAATGAGCAGTTCTTC,CASSLGGAYNEQFF
TRBD2,15,TRBV15,.,TRBJ2-5,TGTGCCTCCGCCCCCGGACTAGCGGGGTTGGAGACCCAGTACTTC,CASAPGLAGLETQYF
.,15,TRBV11-2,.,TRBJ1-5,TGTGCCAGCAGCTTAGATGGAGGGGAGGGTCAGCCCCAGCATTTT,CASSLDGGEGQPQHF
.,12,TRBV28,.,TRBJ1-5,TGTGCCACCAGTCCCCTCAATCAGCCCCAGCATTTT,CATSPLNQPQHF
TRBD1,13,TRBV11-2,.,TRBJ2-7,TGTGCCAGCAGCAGAAACAGGGGTTACGAGCAGTACTTC,CASSRNRGYEQYF
TRBD2,18,TRBV14,.,TRBJ2-2,TGTGCCAGCAGCCAAGGACCCGGGACTAGCGGGAGGAGGAGGGAGCTGTTTTTT,CASSQGPGTSGRRRELFF
.,12,TRBV19,.,TRBJ1-2,TGTGCCAGTAGTCCCCCATGGCAGGGATGCACCTTC,CASSPPWQGCTF
.,13,TRBV11-2,once,TRBJ1-3,TGTGCCAGCAGCTTTGCGGGCGGAAACACCATATATTTT,CASSFAGGNTIYF
TRBD1,15,TRBV7-7,.,TRBJ2-2,TGTGCCAGCAGCTCCGGGACAGCGAACACCGGGGAGCTGTTTTTT,CASSSGTANTGELFF
.,15,TRBV27,.,TRBJ2-7,TGTGCCAGCAGTTTAACTTCCTTAGGGGCTTACGAGCAGTACTTC,CASSLTSLGAYEQYF
.,14,TRBV21-1,few,TRBJ1-4,TGTGCCAGCGGTTACAGGGCGGCTAATGAAAAACTGTTTTTT,CASGYRAANEKLFF
.,12,TRBV6-5,few,TRBJ2-7,TGTGCCAGCAGGAGAACGTCCGGCGAGCAGTACTTC,CASRRTSGEQYF
.,12,TRBV24-1,.,TRBJ2-3,TGTGCCACCAGTCGCGGCGGGATTACGCAGTATTTT,CATSRGGITQYF
.,14,TRBV30,.,TRBJ1-6,TGTGCCTGGAGTGTATCCAGGGGAGAGTCACCCCTCCACTTT,CAWSVSRGESPLHF
TRBD1,15,TRBV7-9,.,TRBJ1-2,TGTGCCAGCAGCTTAGGGCCGGGACAGGGAGGCGGCTACACCTTC,CASSLGPGQGGGYTF
TRBD1,13,TRBV19,.,TRBJ1-2,TGTGCCATCGGACAGGGGGAATCGTCTGGCTACACCTTC,CAIGQGESSGYTF
TRBD1,16,TRBV5-4,.,TRBJ1-6,TGTGCCAGCAGCTACGGAGGGACAGGGGACTCTTCACCCCTCCACTTT,CASSYGGTGDSSPLHF
.,13,TRBV30,.,TRBJ1-1,TGTGCCTGGGGGGACACCGGGAACACTGAAGCTTTCTTT,CAWGDTGNTEAFF
TRBD1,13,TRBV29-1,.,TRBJ1-2,TGCAGCGCCACGGACAGGGGGATTGGTGGCTACACCTTC,CSATDRGIGGYTF
TRBD1,15,TRBV6-2/TRBV6-3,.,TRBJ2-7,TGTGCCAGCAGTTCCTCGAAGCCGGGACAGGGGGCTCAGGACTTC,CASSSSKPGQGAQDF
.,15,TRBV28,.,TRBJ1-4,TGTGCCAGCATCCCGGCGGGGGGGACTAATGAAAAACTGTTTTTT,CASIPAGGTNEKLFF
.,14,TRBV5-4,.,TRBJ2-2,TGTGCCAGCAGCTTAGCAGGGATGCCCGGGGAGCTGTTTTTT,CASSLAGMPGELFF
.,12,TRBV27,.,TRBJ1-6,TGTGCCAGCAGGGAAAACAGGGCACCCCTCCACTTT,CASRENRAPLHF
.,11,TRBV12-3/TRBV12-4,.,TRBJ1-2,TGTGCCAGCAATTCGGGGTCTGGCTACACCTTC,CASNSGSGYTF
TRBD1,15,TRBV6-5,.,TRBJ1-3,TGTGCCAGCAGTACGTTGACAGGGTCTGGAAACACCATATATTTT,CASSTLTGSGNTIYF
.,18,TRBV7-8,.,TRBJ1-5,TGTGCCAGCAGCTTTTCCCAGAAGGAGGCAGATCTTAATCAGCCCCAGCATTTT,CASSFSQKEADLNQPQHF
TRBD1,14,TRBV7-2,.,TRBJ1-4,TGTGCCAGCAGACCCGGGACAGGGTTAGAAAAACTGTTTTTT,CASRPGTGLEKLFF
TRBD2,17,TRBV4-1,.,TRBJ2-1,TGCGCCAGCAGCCAACTAGCTGGTAGGGAGGGAATAAATGAGCAGTTCTTC,CASSQLAGREGINEQFF
TRBD1,14,TRBV9,.,TRBJ2-2,TGTGCCAGCAGCCCGTCGACAGGGCACGGGGAGCTGTTTTTT,CASSPSTGHGELFF
.,15,TRBV11-2,.,TRBJ1-3,TGTGCCAGCAGCCTACACGGAGGCTCTGGAAACACCATATATTTT,CASSLHGGSGNTIYF
.,15,TRBV6-5,.,TRBJ2-1,TGTGCCAGCAGTAAGCAGGGTAGCTCCTACAATGAGCAGTTCTTC,CASSKQGSSYNEQFF
.,16,TRBV5-1,.,TRBJ2-2,TGCGCCAGCAGCCCCGTGGGGCAAGGCGGCACCGGGGAGCTGTTTTTT,CASSPVGQGGTGELFF
TRBD1,13,TRBV28,.,TRBJ2-7,TGTGCCAGCGTGGGACAGATTCCCTACGAGCAGTACTTC,CASVGQIPYEQYF
.,15,TRBV11-3,.,TRBJ2-1,TGTGCCAGCAGCTTAGGGGCCTCGAGCTACAATGAGCAGTTCTTC,CASSLGASSYNEQFF
TRBD1,15,TRBV5-1,.,TRBJ1-2,TGCGCCAGCAGCGGGGGACAGACTTCTGGGTATGGCTACACCTTC,CASSGGQTSGYGYTF
TRBD2,15,TRBV5-4,once,TRBJ2-1,TGTGCCAGCAGCTTGGCTAGCGGGAGGGCCTATGAGCAGTTCTTC,CASSLASGRAYEQFF
.,12,TRBV10-3,.,TRBJ1-6,TGTGCCATCAGACGGGAAAATTCACCCCTCCACTTT,CAIRRENSPLHF
.,18,TRBV5-5,few,TRBJ1-2,TGTGCCAGCAGCCGCGGGGTTTTTAAACTCCCAGCTAACTATGGCTACACCTTC,CASSRGVFKLPANYGYTF
.,17,TRBV28,.,TRBJ1-3,TGTGCCAGCAGCAATATGGCCGACAGACCCTCTGGAAACACCATATATTTT,CASSNMADRPSGNTIYF
.,11,TRBV28,.,TRBJ1-3,TGTGCCAGCAGTTCCCTAAACACCATATATTTT,CASSSLNTIYF
.,15,TRBV7-8,few,TRBJ2-3,TGTGCCAGCAGCTTTAACTGGGGGAGGTTGGGGACGCAGTATTTT,CASSFNWGRLGTQYF
.,14,TRBV10-3,.,TRBJ2-2,TGTGCCATCAGATTCGGCGGGGACACCGGGGAGCTGTTTTTT,CAIRFGGDTGELFF